This T cell receptor beta chain was observed in a study of cytomegalovirus exposure and HLA in healthy donors (dated by TCRdb to 2016 to 2017). In the study overall: In an earlier analysis of fewer than 750 of the donors, around 290 Gb of sequence data and 90 million to 120 million unique TCR beta sequences from about 190 million T cells were reported. About 330 gigabases of sequencing data and around 85 million unique TCR sequences made up an early release that covered approximately 700 HLA-typed donors. Typing coverage differed by locus: A, B, C, DRB1 and DQB1 were typed in roughly 629-630 donors, DQA1 in 500 to 550, DPA1 in around 600, and DPB1 in 400 to 480. The study was designed to test whether signatures of past pathogen exposure could be identified by cataloging public T cell receptors. Rather than using new phenotypic data, the later analysis identified candidate immune exposures from TCR beta sequences and from how often those sequences occurred across donors. A handful of DR-DQ haplotypes were treated as single units for association and clustering because of strong linkage in the cohort. Every discovery cohort repertoire had been produced on one sequencing platform. Donor age, sex, ethnicity and CMV serostatus were collected together with the repertoire data. Genome-wide SNP genotypes for about 55% of the roughly 670 donors were used in a later genetic analysis, which treated that subset as a discovery cohort. In an earlier analysis of roughly 540 of the donors, high-throughput TCR beta sequencing was used to judge whether each TCR beta V gene segment behaved as functional or pseudogenic. To predict cytomegalovirus infection status, the study combined high-throughput TCR immunosequencing, statistical association of individual TCRs with disease status, and machine learning. A later analysis re-examined previously published TCR beta repertoires from roughly 720 donors and added high-resolution HLA genotyping to investigate patterns of TCR occurrence. Across 398 genotyped donors of the cohort, an average of about 250,000 unique TCR beta nucleotide sequences per donor were sequenced, and roughly 20% of those sequences were non-productive. HLA typing included class I and class II loci at four-digit resolution. Using immunosequencing, the study profiled T cell repertoires from 500 to 800 subjects and related those repertoires to cytomegalovirus serostatus. Along with the roughly 700-subject first cohort, a separate validation cohort of around 120 different subjects was used. The genetic ancestry cluster associated with self-reported Caucasian donors included around four fifths of the roughly 380 genotyped donors.

Library preparation used the immunoSEQ multiplex PCR assay. For the multiplex PCR, a mixture combining 60 forward primers for TCR Vbeta segments and 13 reverse primers for TCR Jbeta segments was used. The CDR3 region of rearranged TCR beta genes was amplified from genomic DNA by a multiplex PCR assay. The Illumina HiSeq System was used to sequence the amplified TCR beta libraries as 87-base-pair reads. In the original analysis: A later analysis counted 65 million to 90 million unique TCR beta chains across the 550 to 700 repertoires, and 9 million to 14 million of these chains were shared by at least two donors. Raw reads were error-corrected and collapsed into unique sequences with a nearest-neighbor algorithm that merged closely related sequences to remove PCR and sequencing errors. Alignment of CDR3 sequences to IMGT reference sequences was used to assign V, D and J gene segments. For a sequence to be retained, a match of at least six nucleotides was required to both a V gene segment and a J gene segment. Rearrangements were called productive when the CDR3 lacked stop codons and stayed in frame with V and J; all others were non-productive. CDR3 was defined according to IMGT convention as the region running from the second conserved V-encoded cysteine to the conserved J-encoded phenylalanine. The earlier analysis of some 600 of the donors excluded sequences that lacked an unambiguous match to a single V gene segment. An earlier analysis of almost 600 of the donors classified V segments as functional when productive rearrangements were above 56.7% and as segregating when the standard deviation between donors was above 5%. A statistical classification framework was built to diagnose cytomegalovirus status from the catalog of TCR beta chain sequences. In a later analysis, V and J genes were assigned by comparing TCR nucleotide sequences against IMGT/GENE-DB human TR gene sequences. In a later analysis, CDR3 sequences and most-parsimonious VDJ recombination scenarios were assigned using the TCRdist pipeline. In a later analysis, each TCR beta chain was defined by its CDR3 amino acid sequence together with its V-gene family, and reads without a unique V-gene family were excluded. A later analysis removed several hundred highly shared, low-generation-probability nucleotide sequences to deal with suspected cross-contamination and a sequencing artifact. In a later analysis, a clonal expansion index for each public chain was calculated from normalized within-repertoire ranks of inferred template counts. In a later analysis, generation probabilities were computed with a VDJ recombination model fitted to out-of-frame rearrangements, and the resulting probabilities were checked against IGoR. A later analysis scored TCR-TCR, TCR-HLA and TCR-CMV co-occurrence with hypergeometric tests, applying a repertoire-size bias correction to TCR pairs. A later analysis estimated false discovery rates by permuting HLA or CMV assignments 20 times. A later analysis grouped co-occurring TCRs with DBSCAN, adding TCRdist sequence similarity when clustering within HLA-allele-positive subsets. Repertoires with fewer than 30,000 or more than 120,000 public chains, plus five repertoires with anomalous nucleotide sharing, were excluded from co-occurrence clustering. TCRdb stores this immuneACCESS table with in-frame sequences only. Part of the clones is absent; in the studies checked, under half of the shortfall reflects unresolved V genes, and no reason is known for the rest. V, J and clone size derive from that table, while D and trimming were established from the DNA sequence. This sample's table has entries for 100,000 to 150,000 clones. Roughly 0.94% of the sample lies in the top ten.

Regarding this clone: Its antigen remains unidentified.

Points the paper makes about the study in general: In a later genetic analysis, fewer N-insertions in productive TCRs were reported among donors in an Asian-associated ancestry cluster than the 666-donor mean. The study gave a list of 150 to 200 TCR beta chains associated with cytomegalovirus. An earlier analysis of some 590 of the donors showed that most TCR beta V segments appeared in productive rearrangements either about 90% or about 30% of the time, which broadly matched IMGT annotations. The classifier was reported to diagnose cytomegalovirus status with high specificity and sensitivity in both the original and validation cohorts. This cohort had only TCR beta chains sequenced, and the lack of alpha or paired-chain data limited which features could be detected. Because some donors lacked HLA typing at each locus, the association tests relied only on the typed subset. CMV serostatus was the only immune exposure information available for the cohort. In a later analysis, most CMV-associated TCR beta chains were found to appear HLA-restricted, with HLA associations seemingly driven largely by CMV exposure. A further reported finding was that TCR beta sequences accurately predicted the HLA-A and HLA-B alleles for most subjects in the first cohort. Linkage disequilibrium might explain the correlated functional status among segregating V segments, but an unknown experimental factor could not be ruled out. According to a later analysis, parvovirus B19, influenza, CMV and Epstein-Barr virus appeared linked to several top co-occurrence clusters. A later analysis found that HLA-associated TCR beta chains were more clonally expanded and had lower generation probabilities than equally common non-associated chains. A few of the identified cytomegalovirus-associated TCR beta chains were confirmed in vitro to be specific for cytomegalovirus antigens. A later genetic analysis associated a missense DCLRE1C variant with V-gene and J-gene trimming of TCR beta chains, and an independent cohort replicated the association. Sequencing depth was assumed to be roughly uniform across donors in the presence/absence analyses, though that assumption may not hold. In a later analysis, TCR association rates were found to vary across HLA loci, with the most associated TCRs seen for DRB1 alleles and the fewest for HLA-C alleles. At a false discovery rate of 0.05, a later analysis linked about 17,000 TCR beta sequences to specific HLA alleles. The authors suggested that the approach could potentially be generalized to other disease states and immunological phenotypes. The earlier analysis of approximately 560 of the donors excluded approximately 15 rarely observed V segments, including chromosome 9 orphons, because counts were too low. Across donors, most TCR sequences were observed very rarely, whereas some public TCRs were present in many individuals. A cluster of highly shared sequence variants was judged likely to represent a technical artifact of the sequencing pipeline. When HLA alleles, especially DR and DQ, strongly co-occurred, attributing TCR associations to individual alleles was difficult.

The cohort was made up of approximately 670 healthy bone marrow donors. Cohort members were all nominally healthy when sampled, although unrecorded immune exposures were likely present. The donor tested CMV seronegative and was one of the 352 seronegative cohort members. Each donor provided a peripheral blood sample, and peripheral blood mononuclear cells were used for TCR beta sequencing. The Qiagen DNeasy Blood Extraction Kit was used to extract genomic DNA from the blood cell samples. The sequencing sample was made of PBMCs. The sequence was collected from a man between 18 and 35 years old in good health and CMV-seronegative.

Here the CDR3 is given as CASSYGTGGPYEQYF. The nucleotide sequence is given as TGCGCCAGCAGCTACGGGACAGGGGGCCCCTACGAGCAGTACTTC. The chain links TRBV5-1 with TRBJ2-7; 12 middle bases align to TRBD1. Based on the germline V gene, the CDR1 and CDR2 sequences are SGHRS and YFSETQ. V is pruned by 3 bases and J by 2 bases, leaving 3 bases of the junction without a gene match. From its cysteine to its phenylalanine, the CDR3 spans 15 amino acids. CDR3 DNA is the only sequence kept; it has 45 bases, read in frame from the first base.